This entry describes one TCR beta chain. The sample comes from a study of shared clonotypes between healthy human individuals. The V segment lost 3 bases and the J segment 7 bases; nucleotides outside the gene matches: 14. Germline CDR1 reads ENHRY; CDR2 reads SYGVKD. The CDR3 consists of 18 residues. Profiled with immunoSEQ multiplex PCR; TCRdb holds only in-frame clones, not every one. The top ten clones hold approximately 12% of a sample with about half a million clones, 65% to 85% of them seen once. This chain connects TRBV10-3 to TRBJ2-1, with 11 bases fitting TRBD2. The TCR comes from a woman between 40 and 50 years old in good health. Some clones in this sample may be carry-over from other donors' samples. Sequenced input: PBMCs. This CDR3 reads CAISDRDGRLAGKNEQFF. In nucleotides, the CDR3 is TGTGCCATCAGTGATCGGGATGGTAGACTAGCGGGGAAAAATGAGCAGTTCTTC.